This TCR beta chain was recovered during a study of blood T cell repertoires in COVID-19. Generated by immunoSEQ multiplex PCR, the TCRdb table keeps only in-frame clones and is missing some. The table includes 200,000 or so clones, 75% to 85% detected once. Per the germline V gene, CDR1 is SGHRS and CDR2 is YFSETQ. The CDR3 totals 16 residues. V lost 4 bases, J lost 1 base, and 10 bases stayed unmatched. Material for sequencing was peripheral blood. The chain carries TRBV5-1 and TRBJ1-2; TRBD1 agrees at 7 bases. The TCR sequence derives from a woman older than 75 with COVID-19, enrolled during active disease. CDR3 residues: CASSPIPGQYNYGYTF. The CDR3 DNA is TGCGCCAGCAGCCCAATACCGGGACAGTATAACTATGGCTACACCTTC. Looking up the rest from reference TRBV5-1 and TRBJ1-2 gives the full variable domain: KAGVTQTPRYLIKTRGQQVTLSCSPISGHRSVSWYQQTPGQGLQFLFEYFSETQRNKGNFPGRFSGRQFSNSRSEMNVSTLELGDSALYLCASSPIPGQYNYGYTFGSGTRLTVV.